The entry below describes one T cell receptor (beta chain). Its antigen is not identified. Each subset's genomic DNA was split evenly across several immunoSEQ plates. TCRdb keeps only in-frame clones here, not all; method: immunoSEQ multiplex PCR. The sample includes more than 2,000,000 clones, about 92% of them seen just once. The source of the sample is a study of shared clonotypes between healthy human individuals. Whole-study results and caveats: The authors sampled blood alone, and tissue repertoires likely differ.

Trimming removed 4 bases at V and 3 bases at J, with 9 bases between. Germline V gives CDR1 ENHRY, CDR2 SYGVKD. CDR3 length: 14 residues. The TCR comes from a man younger than 35 in good health. Sequencing was done on a sample of naive CD4+ T cells sorted from blood. Subset specified: CD45RA+ positively selected. This chain uses TRBV10-3 with TRBJ2-2; maybe TRBD1 (6 bases). The CDR3 DNA reads as TGTGCCATCAGTGGAACAGGGTACACCGGGGAGCTGTTTTTT. Translating gives CAISGTGYTGELFF.